A single sample gave rise to the 21 T cell receptor beta chains below, sequenced in a study of identical twins (dated by TCRdb to about 2016). Receptors were amplified or captured by 5' RACE. The instrument was an Illumina HiSeq 2000. TCRdb took the public reads, trimmed them with fastp at Q25, ran MiXCR for clone calling and kept in-frame beta chains. Every CDR3 protein is listed once, alongside the most common genes and DNA of its rows. Recorded for this sample are about 1.7 million distinct CDR3 sequences; about 31% of them occurred a single time. The top ten constitute about 0.27% of the sample. Sequenced sample: cord blood. These receptors came from a newborn girl in good health.

This clonotype was picked up a small number of times. The V and J genes are TRBV12-3 or TRBV12-4 and TRBJ2-1; 8 bases line up with TRBD1. V shed 5 bases and J 5 bases; nucleotides not matched to a gene: 5. The CDR3 spans 14 residues. The CDR3 region is CASSPGQVHNEQFF. The DNA for the CDR3 is TGTGCCAGCAGTCCGGGACAGGTCCACAATGAGCAGTTCTTC.

Worth noting for this clonotype: The CDR3 end shows no conserved phenylalanine or tryptophan, and so a read error is likely. The rearrangement joins TRBV11-2 to TRBJ2-7; TRBD2 agrees at 7 bases. The ends lost 6 bases at V and 2 bases at J; junction bases unmatched: 1. This CDR3 contains 12 residues. The germline CDR1 and CDR2 sequences are SGHAT and FQNNGV. Here the CDR3 reads CASRRGAYEQYL. As DNA, the CDR3 is TGTGCCAGCAGACGGGGGGCCTACGAGCAGTACTTA.

The chain uses TRBV27 and TRBJ1-5; D remains unclear. This CDR3 contains 13 residues. Trimming shortened V by 6 bases and J by 11 bases, and 17 bases separated the two germline ends. The germline V gene encodes CDR1 MNHEY and CDR2 SMNVEV (reference sequence). In nucleotides, the CDR3 is TGTGCCAGCAGCTCATCACCGGATAGGGCCCAGCATTTT. This codes for CASSSSPDRAQHF.

This clonotype was recorded at least ten times. The chain couples TRBV7-2 to TRBJ2-4, with 9 bases fitting TRBD2. The length of the CDR3 is 18 residues. The V gene end was trimmed by 3 bases and the J gene end by 2 bases; junction bases not matched to a gene: 11. CDR1 is SGHTA and CDR2 is FQGNSA in the germline V gene. CDR3 nucleotides: TGTGCCAGCAGCTTCCTCTTAACTAGCGGGTTGACCAAAAACATTCAGTACTTC. Translation gives CASSFLLTSGLTKNIQYF.

The chain uses TRBV29-1 and TRBJ2-3, with D perhaps matching TRBD2 (6 bases). Germline CDR1 is SQVTM and CDR2 is ANQGSEA. V was shortened by 3 bases and J by 2 bases, with 15 bases between the two germline ends. The CDR3 length is 15 residues. The CDR3 coding sequence is TGCAGCGTTGAGATGGCTAGCGCGAACACAGATACGCAGTATTTT. Translation: CSVEMASANTDTQYF.

This clonotype was seen a few times. The chain couples TRBV20-1 to TRBJ1-1; D gene unclear. This CDR3 contains 10 residues. The germline gives CDR1 DFQATT, CDR2 SNEGSKA (reference sequence). Trimming took 3 bases from V and 5 from J, leaving 4 bases between them. The CDR3 protein is CSASDTEAFF. CDR3 in DNA: TGCAGTGCTAGTGATACTGAAGCTTTCTTT.

The chain joins TRBV6-6 to TRBJ1-2; a possible D gene is TRBD1 (6 bases). Germline lookup yields CDR1 MNHNY and CDR2 SVGAGI (reference sequence). The CDR3 loop spans 12 amino acids. Trimming cost V 2 bases and J 8 bases, with 9 bases left between them. The CDR3 region is CASSYIRGGYTF. The CDR3 DNA is TGTGCCAGCAGTTACATAAGGGGGGGCTACACCTTC.

To note about this clonotype: One junction end does not reproduce the germline sequence, and a read error may be involved. The rearrangement uses TRBV5-1 and TRBJ2-1; D remains unclear. Looked up from germline, CDR1 is SGHRS and CDR2 is YFSETQ. There are 13 residues in the CDR3. As DNA, the CDR3 is TGCGCCAGCAGCTTGGCCAGATACAATGGGCAGTTCTTC. It yields the protein CASSLARYNGQFF. Variable domain in full (rest from reference TRBV5-1 and TRBJ2-1): KAGVTQTPRYLIKTRGQQVTLSCSPISGHRSVSWYQQTPGQGLQFLFEYFSETQRNKGNFPGRFSGRQFSNSRSEMNVSTLELGDSALYLCASSLARYNGQFFGPGTRLTVL.

The chain links TRBV14 to TRBJ1-2; tentative D call: TRBD1 (5 bases). The CDR3 runs 15 residues. The V gene's germline CDR1 is SGHDN and CDR2 FVKESK. V was pared by 4 bases and J by 2 bases, with 14 bases between. For the CDR3, the DNA is TGTGCCAGCAGCCTTGGAAGGGGATTCAACTATGGCTACACCTTC. It encodes CASSLGRGFNYGYTF.

This clonotype was seen a handful of times. V usage is TRBV6-6 and J usage is TRBJ2-3; no firm D call. The V gene lost 8 bases and the J gene lost 4 bases, with 13 bases spanning the gap. Per the germline V gene, CDR1 is MNHNY and CDR2 is SVGAGI (reference sequence). The CDR3 consists of 13 residues. CDR3 coding DNA: TGTGCCAGCGTAAAGGGTGGAGCAGATACGCAGTATTTT. Its protein is CASVKGGADTQYF.

This clonotype was counted many times. The V and J genes are TRBV29-1 and TRBJ2-3; 9 bases align to TRBD2. The length of the CDR3 is 13 residues. With 4 bases clipped from V and 1 base from J, the junction kept 0 bases outside the gene matches. Germline V gene data show CDR1 as SQVTM and CDR2 as ANQGSEA. The CDR3 DNA reads TGCAGCGTTGTAGCGGGGGGCACAGATACGCAGTATTTT. Amino acid sequence: CSVVAGGTDTQYF.

This clonotype was counted only a few times. The chain links TRBV27 to TRBJ2-7; no firm D call. The CDR3 is 14 residues long. CDR1 is MNHEY and CDR2 is SMNVEV in the germline V gene (reference sequence). Trimming stripped 3 bases from V and 7 bases from J, with 16 bases between. CDR3: CASSFRRTYGEQYF. The DNA for the CDR3 is TGTGCCAGCAGTTTTCGGCGGACCTATGGGGAGCAGTACTTC.

This clonotype has more than one count but fewer than ten. This rearrangement joins TRBV9 to TRBJ1-2; a weak D match, TRBD1 (6 bases). CDR3 length: 14 amino acids. Trimming stripped 2 bases from V and 0 bases from J, with 8 bases between. CDR1 and CDR2 (germline): SGDLS, YYNGEE. The CDR3 region has the DNA TGTGCCAGCAGCGTTAGGGGGACTAACTATGGCTACACCTTC. This sequence encodes CASSVRGTNYGYTF. Variable domain in full (rest from reference TRBV9 and TRBJ1-2): DSGVTQTPKHLITATGQRVTLRCSPRSGDLSVYWYQQSLDQGLQFLIQYYNGEERAKGNILERFSAQQFPDLHSELNLSSLELGDSALYFCASSVRGTNYGYTFGSGTRLTVV.

This clonotype was seen once. The rearrangement uses TRBV20-1 and TRBJ2-3, with D maybe TRBD2 (6 bases). In germline, CDR1 is DFQATT, CDR2 SNEGSKA (reference sequence). Trimming removed 3 bases from V and 4 bases from J, with 11 bases in between. The CDR3 is made up of 13 amino acids. The CDR3 is CSASGWGADTQYF. The CDR3 DNA reads TGCAGTGCTAGTGGATGGGGGGCAGATACGCAGTATTTT.

V is TRBV27 and J is TRBJ1-2, with no clear D. Germline CDR1 MNHEY, CDR2 SMNVEV (reference sequence). Between the trimmed V and J ends, which lost 2 bases and 4 bases, there was a span of 8 bases. The CDR3 runs 13 residues. The CDR3 coding sequence is TGTGCCAGCAGTTTAGTCTACGGCTATGGCTACACCTTC. Its protein is CASSLVYGYGYTF.

The chain has TRBV11-2 and TRBJ2-3; perhaps TRBD2 as D (6 bases). Germline V gene lookup returns CDR1 SGHAT and CDR2 FQNNGV. This CDR3 comprises 13 residues. V was cut by 8 bases and J by 4 bases, with 13 bases left in between. Written as DNA, the CDR3 is TGTGCCAGCGGGTATACGGGGGCAGATACGCAGTATTTT. Translated: CASGYTGADTQYF.

The J gene is TRBJ2-2, the V gene TRBV3-1, with 10 nucleotides matching TRBD2. V was pared by 2 bases and J by 4 bases, with 4 bases of the junction left unmatched. Germline V CDR1 and CDR2: LGHDT, YNNKEL (reference sequence). The CDR3 contains 16 residues. The CDR3 spells CASSQLAGDRTGELFF. Here the CDR3 DNA reads TGTGCCAGCAGCCAACTAGCGGGGGACCGCACCGGGGAGCTGTTTTTT.

This clonotype was observed at least ten times. V is TRBV3-1 and J is TRBJ2-7; 11 bases map to TRBD2. The germline V gene encodes CDR1 LGHDT and CDR2 YNNKEL (reference sequence). This CDR3 contains 14 residues. V trimming: 3 bases; J trimming: 3 bases; junction bases outside the gene matches: 1. CDR3 amino acids: CASSQTSGNYEQYF. CDR3 nucleotide sequence: TGTGCCAGCAGCCAGACTAGCGGGAACTACGAGCAGTACTTC.

Details on this clonotype: One junction end does not reproduce the germline sequence, and a read error may be involved. The V and J genes are TRBV2 and TRBJ2-7; 11 bases map to TRBD2. Looked up from germline, CDR1 is SNHLY and CDR2 is FYNNEI. CDR3 length: 17 residues. The CDR3 DNA reads as TGTGCCAGCAATGAAGCGCTAGCGGGAGGTTCCTCCTACGAGCAGTACTTC. It translates to CASNEALAGGSSYEQYF.

In its sample, this clonotype was seen a few times. The rearrangement links TRBV20-1 to TRBJ2-5; D gene ambiguous. The closer fit of TRBJ2-7 to the DNA end suggests the J call may be wrong. This CDR3 contains 13 residues. The germline CDR1 and CDR2 sequences are DFQATT and SNEGSKA (reference sequence). CDR3 protein: CSARAASPYEQYF. For the CDR3, the DNA is TGCAGTGCTAGAGCAGCTAGTCCCTACGAGCAGTACTTC.

This clonotype appeared a few times. This chain joins TRBV7-2 and TRBJ2-3; D perhaps matches TRBD2 (5 bases). Between the trimmed V and J ends, which lost 1 base and 6 bases, there was a span of 11 bases. This CDR3 region has 14 residues. Germline loops: CDR1 SGHTA, CDR2 FQGNSA. The chain's CDR3 is CASSLEPSPDTQYF. CDR3 bases: TGTGCCAGCAGCTTAGAACCTAGCCCGGATACGCAGTATTTT.